These 24 T cell receptor beta chains came from one sample sequenced in a study of shared clonotypes between healthy human individuals. The data were produced by immunoSEQ multiplex PCR, yet TCRdb's version contains in-frame clones alone and is incomplete. The sample holds 600,000 to 750,000 clones, roughly 72% seen once. The source material was memory CD4+ T cells sorted from blood. The subset was: CD45RA-negative fraction. These receptors came from a woman in her twenties or thirties in good health.

Turning to this clone: This same CDR3 is encoded by further DNA sequences in the sample. The rearrangement uses TRBV6-1 and TRBJ2-1, with D maybe TRBD2 (6 bases). V lost 6 bases and J lost 1, with 10 bases in between. The CDR3 totals 14 residues. Germline CDR1 and CDR2: MNHNS and SASEGT. The chain's CDR3 is CASRTGGSYNEQFF. The CDR3 nucleotides read TGTGCCAGCAGGACCGGAGGGTCCTACAATGAGCAGTTCTTC.

This chain joins TRBV19 and TRBJ2-4; perhaps TRBD2 as D (5 bases). CDR1 and CDR2 (germline): LNHDA, SQIVND (reference sequence). V was trimmed by 4 bases and J by 2 bases, leaving 15 bases between them. The CDR3 covers 16 residues. Here the CDR3 DNA reads TGTGCCAGTAGTACAATTAGCGTAACGACCAAAAACATTCAGTACTTC. Its translation: CASSTISVTTKNIQYF. Full variable domain (rest looked up from reference TRBV19 and TRBJ2-4): DGGITQSPKYLFRKEGQNVTLSCEQNLNHDAMYWYRQDPGQGLRLIYYSQIVNDFQKGDIAEGYSVSREKKESFPLTVTSAQKNPTAFYLCASSTISVTTKNIQYFGAGTRLSVL.

V and J are TRBV6-5 and TRBJ1-2; tentatively, D is TRBD1 (5 bases). The germline V gene encodes CDR1 MNHEY and CDR2 SVGAGI. V was pared by 6 bases and J by 5 bases, with 10 bases between. The CDR3 runs 12 residues. CDR3 amino acids: CASSQEGYGYTF. CDR3 nucleotide sequence: TGTGCCAGCAGCCAGGAGGGGTATGGCTACACCTTC.

The chain combines TRBV4-2 with TRBJ1-1; D ambiguous. Germline V CDR1 and CDR2: LGHNA, YNFKEQ. This CDR3 contains 16 residues. Trimming pared 2 bases from V and 1 base from J, leaving 14 bases between. CDR3 nucleotide sequence: TGTGCCAGCAGCCAATTAGGCACCGAAGCGAACACTGAAGCTTTCTTT. Its protein is CASSQLGTEANTEAFF.

The chain recombines TRBV27 with TRBJ2-3; a possible D gene is TRBD2 (5 bases). The V and J ends lost 8 bases and 2 bases respectively, with 20 bases between them. The CDR3 is 16 residues long. The germline V gene encodes CDR1 MNHEY and CDR2 SMNVEV (reference sequence). For the CDR3, the DNA is TGTGCCAGCGGGGAGATTTTAGGTCCCTTCACAGATACGCAGTATTTT. Protein product: CASGEILGPFTDTQYF.

The rearrangement uses TRBV6-5 and TRBJ1-1, with D maybe TRBD1 (6 bases). CDR1 and CDR2 (germline): MNHEY, SVGAGI. Trimming took off 7 bases at V and 5 bases at J, with 17 bases between the two ends. The CDR3 extends over 14 amino acids. The CDR3 DNA is TGTGCCAGCACCCCAGGGCAGGGGCGGACTGAAGCTTTCTTT. This sequence encodes CASTPGQGRTEAFF.

This clone has only one observation. The V call is TRBV4-1, the J call TRBJ2-5; D possibly corresponds to TRBD1 (5 bases). The better agreement between TRBJ2-7 and the DNA end casts doubt on the J call. The CDR3 totals 13 residues. CDR1 MGHRA and CDR2 YSYEKL come from the germline V gene. CDR3 loop: CASSDPGRDEQYF. CDR3 DNA sequence: TGCGCCAGCAGCGATCCAGGCAGGGACGAGCAGTACTTC.

The sample holds many counts of this clone. V gene TRBV2 combines with J gene TRBJ1-4; 7 bases align to TRBD1. Germline CDR1 SNHLY, CDR2 FYNNEI. This CDR3 comprises 15 residues. V lost 7 bases to trimming and J lost 5 bases; unmatched junction nucleotides: 10. CDR3 nucleotides: TGTGCCAGCAAGGTCGGGGACAGCCTCAATGAAAAACTGTTTTTT. Translating it yields CASKVGDSLNEKLFF.

The chain has TRBV4-2 and TRBJ2-3, with 10 bases identical to TRBD2. V lost 0 bases to trimming and J lost 9 bases; unmatched junction nucleotides: 9. CDR1 and CDR2 (germline): LGHNA, YNFKEQ. There are 16 residues in the CDR3. CDR3 residues: CASSQDRAGGPLTQYF. The CDR3 DNA follows: TGTGCCAGCAGCCAAGATAGAGCGGGAGGGCCCCTCACGCAGTATTTT.

V usage is TRBV15 and J usage is TRBJ2-1; TRBD1 aligns across 9 bases. J lost 7 bases, V lost 5 bases, and 9 bases had no gene match. Per germline, CDR1 LNHNV and CDR2 YYDKDF (reference sequence). The CDR3 covers 15 residues. The CDR3 here is CATSWGQGFSNEQFF. The DNA of the CDR3 is TGTGCCACCAGCTGGGGACAGGGTTTCAGTAATGAGCAGTTCTTC.

This clone is a singleton in its sample. The chain recombines TRBV19 with TRBJ2-5, with D possibly TRBD2 on 5 matching bases. The germline gives CDR1 LNHDA, CDR2 SQIVND (reference sequence). Trimming removed 7 bases at V and 4 bases at J, with 16 bases between. The CDR3 has 14 residues. CDR3 sequence: CASTPSEGVETQYF. CDR3 sequence (DNA): TGTGCCAGTACCCCGTCCGAGGGAGTAGAGACCCAGTACTTC.

The V call is TRBV6-4, the J call TRBJ2-5; D is unclear. Germline V gene lookup returns CDR1 MRHNA and CDR2 SNTAGT. Trimming stripped 8 bases from V and 3 bases from J, with 10 bases between. The CDR3 spans 12 residues. CDR3 sequence reads: CASLSLKETQYF. The CDR3 DNA sequence: TGTGCCAGCCTGAGTTTGAAAGAGACCCAGTACTTC.

The genes are TRBV29-1 and TRBJ2-5; 7 positions agree with TRBD2. CDR3 size: 12 residues. Trimming took 6 bases from V and 1 from J; bases not matched to a gene: 2. Germline V gene sequence: CDR1 SQVTM, CDR2 ANQGSEA. The DNA of the CDR3 is TGCAGCGTCGGGACTATCCAAGAGACCCAGTACTTC. Its translation is CSVGTIQETQYF.

V gene TRBV11-2 combines with J gene TRBJ1-1, with D possibly TRBD1 on 5 matching bases. The germline V and J ends were trimmed by 0 bases and 4 bases, with 9 bases remaining between them. Germline loops: CDR1 SGHAT, CDR2 FQNNGV. This CDR3 is built from 14 residues. The CDR3 here is CASSLDRGVTEAFF. In nucleotides, the CDR3 is TGTGCCAGCAGCTTAGATCGGGGCGTCACTGAAGCTTTCTTT.

The chain recombines TRBV6-5 with TRBJ1-5; TRBD1 agrees at 7 bases. The CDR3 is made up of 10 amino acids. CDR1 and CDR2 (germline): MNHEY, SVGAGI. The V segment lost 6 bases and the J segment 14 bases; nucleotides outside the gene matches: 4. CDR3 in amino acids: CASSGGQKHF. The CDR3, as DNA: TGTGCCAGCAGCGGGGGACAGAAGCATTTT.

The J gene is TRBJ2-7, the V gene TRBV7-8; perhaps TRBD1 as D (6 bases). V was trimmed by 6 bases and J by 6 bases, leaving 18 bases between them. CDR1 and CDR2 (germline): SGHVS, FQNEAQ. The CDR3 sequence is 14 residues long. CDR3 nucleotides: TGTGCCAGCAGTCCCGATACAGGGTGGCGCGAGCAGTACTTC. Protein sequence: CASSPDTGWREQYF.

The chain combines TRBV9 with TRBJ2-6; no clear D gene. From germline, CDR1 is SGDLS and CDR2 YYNGEE. The V gene lost 3 bases and the J gene lost 0 bases, with 4 bases spanning the gap. The CDR3 is made up of 14 amino acids. The CDR3 DNA reads as TGTGCCAGCAGCGCAGACTCTGGGGCCAACGTCCTGACTTTC. Translating gives CASSADSGANVLTF. Looking up the rest from reference TRBV9 and TRBJ2-6 gives the full variable domain: DSGVTQTPKHLITATGQRVTLRCSPRSGDLSVYWYQQSLDQGLQFLIQYYNGEERAKGNILERFSAQQFPDLHSELNLSSLELGDSALYFCASSADSGANVLTFGAGSRLTVL.

This clone was observed a few times. The chain employs TRBV5-1 and TRBJ2-7; TRBD1 is a possible D gene (5 bases). The V gene lost 3 bases and the J gene lost 2 bases, with 21 bases spanning the gap. The CDR3 covers 17 residues. Germline loops: CDR1 SGHRS, CDR2 YFSETQ. The CDR3 loop reads CASSSNLRVRATYEQYF. The CDR3 nucleotides are TGCGCCAGCAGCTCCAACCTCAGGGTCAGAGCGACCTACGAGCAGTACTTC.

This clone was seen a handful of times. As DNA, the CDR3 is TGCGCCAGCATCCGGGACAGTTCCTCCTACGAGCAGTACTTC. Translated, it gives CASIRDSSSYEQYF. The V gene is TRBV5-1, the J gene TRBJ2-7, with 7 bases aligning to TRBD1. There are 14 residues in the CDR3. Looked up from germline, CDR1 is SGHRS and CDR2 is YFSETQ. The trim removed 6 bases at V and 0 bases at J, leaving 6 bases unmatched. Together with reference TRBV5-1 and TRBJ2-7, the CDR3 gives the full variable domain: KAGVTQTPRYLIKTRGQQVTLSCSPISGHRSVSWYQQTPGQGLQFLFEYFSETQRNKGNFPGRFSGRQFSNSRSEMNVSTLELGDSALYLCASIRDSSSYEQYFGPGTRLTVT.

As to this clone: A read error is possible here, since a much larger clone lies one base away. The chain recombines TRBV6-1 with TRBJ2-5, with D unresolved. Germline lookup yields CDR1 MNHNS and CDR2 SASEGT. The CDR3 is 10 amino acids. The CDR3 sequence: CASREETQYF. The DNA for the CDR3 is TGTGCCAGCAGAGAAGAGACCCAGTACTTC.

This clone was found a few times. The V call is TRBV7-2, the J call TRBJ2-4, with TRBD2 matching over 14 bases. This CDR3 region has 16 residues. In germline, CDR1 is SGHTA, CDR2 FQGNSA. V was pared by 3 bases and J by 8 bases, with 6 bases of the junction left unmatched. CDR3 nucleotides: TGTGCCAGCAGCTTGAGACTAGCGGGAGGGCTACACATTCAGTACTTC. This sequence encodes CASSLRLAGGLHIQYF.

This clone was seen more than once but under ten times. CDR3 nucleotides: TGTGCCAGCAGCTTATACACGGGAGCGAATGAGCAGTTCTTC. Amino acid sequence: CASSLYTGANEQFF. This rearrangement joins TRBV7-2 to TRBJ2-1; TRBD2 might be the D (6 bases). CDR1 and CDR2 (germline): SGHTA, FQGNSA. V was cut by 2 bases and J by 7 bases, with 12 bases left in between. CDR3 length: 14 residues.

J is TRBJ2-1 and V is TRBV25-1; D possibly corresponds to TRBD1 (6 bases). The CDR3 sequence is 13 residues long. With 3 bases removed from V and 7 bases from J, the gap between germline ends came to 10 bases. In germline, CDR1 is MGHDK, CDR2 SYGVNS. CDR3 nucleotide sequence: TGTGCCAGCAGTGACAGGGGCAGGAATGAGCAGTTCTTC. Encoded protein: CASSDRGRNEQFF.

V is TRBV19 and J is TRBJ1-5; D might be TRBD1 (6 bases). The ends were cut back, 3 bases at V and 3 bases at J, with 12 bases in the middle. Germline assignment: CDR1 LNHDA and CDR2 SQIVND (reference sequence). This CDR3 has 15 amino acids. In DNA form, the CDR3 reads TGTGCCAGTAGTATGCAGGACAGACACAATCAGCCCCAGCATTTT. This sequence encodes CASSMQDRHNQPQHF.